This record looks at one T cell receptor beta chain sequence and its context. The CDR3 extends over 13 amino acids. The germline V and J ends were trimmed by 4 bases and 13 bases, with 14 bases remaining between them. The V gene's germline CDR1 is MGHRA and CDR2 YSYEKL. This sample was taken from a study of blood T cell repertoires in COVID-19. Under the authors' procedure: Reference gene primer amplification gave estimated nucleated cell counts. The data were produced by immunoSEQ multiplex PCR, yet TCRdb's version contains in-frame clones alone and is incomplete. Clonal size and the V and J genes are those of that table, whereas D and trimming came from the DNA. Among 400,000 to 450,000 clones listed, 70% to 90% were seen once.

The TCR originated in a man younger than 35 with COVID-19, enrolled during active disease. Sequencing was carried out using peripheral blood. The rearrangement uses TRBV4-1 and TRBJ1-6; weak D call: TRBD1 (5 bases). The CDR3 here is CASSRGSGEPLHF. The CDR3 nucleotides read TGCGCCAGCAGCCGGGGTTCGGGGGAGCCCCTCCACTTT.